These 26 T cell receptor beta chains originate from one sample sequenced in a study of shared T cell receptors in the human thymus. Sequencing used immunoSEQ multiplex PCR; TCRdb keeps in-frame clones, though not all of them. The data contain hundreds of thousands of clones, about 89% of them seen just once; the ten biggest clones take up just under 0.0095%. These data were also reused for a study on human thymus T cells.

Source material: thymocytes. The receptors were sampled from a boy less than two years old with a congenital heart defect.

In DNA, the CDR3 is TGTGCCAGCTCACGAAATGACAGCTCTCCTGGGGCCAACGTCCTGACTTTC. Translating gives CASSRNDSSPGANVLTF. The chain recombines TRBV18 with TRBJ2-6; the D gene is possibly TRBD1 (5 bases). Trimming took 4 bases from V and 2 from J, leaving 15 bases between them. Germline V gene lookup returns CDR1 KGHSH and CDR2 LQKENI. This CDR3 comprises 17 residues.

The J gene is TRBJ2-1, the V gene TRBV5-1; D ambiguous. V lost 0 bases and J 4 bases, leaving 5 bases between the germline ends. Per germline, CDR1 SGHRS and CDR2 YFSETQ. CDR3 length: 13 residues. The CDR3 protein is CASSLVPYNEQFF. The CDR3 DNA reads TGCGCCAGCAGCTTGGTTCCGTACAATGAGCAGTTCTTC. Based on the CDR3 plus reference TRBV5-1 and TRBJ2-1, the full variable domain is KAGVTQTPRYLIKTRGQQVTLSCSPISGHRSVSWYQQTPGQGLQFLFEYFSETQRNKGNFPGRFSGRQFSNSRSEMNVSTLELGDSALYLCASSLVPYNEQFFGPGTRLTVL.

The genes are TRBV19 and TRBJ2-2, with 9 bases lining up with TRBD1. In germline, CDR1 is LNHDA, CDR2 SQIVND (reference sequence). This CDR3 spans 16 amino acids. J gave up 4 bases and V 9 bases, and 12 bases lay outside the gene matches. This CDR3 reads CASVNNRGLGTGELFF. In DNA, the CDR3 is TGTGCCAGCGTCAATAACAGGGGGCTGGGCACCGGGGAGCTGTTTTTT.

This clone was observed a handful of times. This chain uses TRBV10-3 with TRBJ2-2; 14 bases fit TRBD2. The CDR3 contains 21 residues. CDR1 is ENHRY and CDR2 is SYGVKD in the germline V gene. The J segment lost 0 bases and the V segment lost 5 bases, leaving 14 bases of the junction unmatched. The CDR3 here is CAISTNATGTSGSTNTGELFF. The CDR3, as DNA: TGTGCCATCAGTACGAACGCTACCGGGACTAGCGGGAGCACGAACACCGGGGAGCTGTTTTTT.

The rearrangement uses TRBV14 and TRBJ2-1; D gene unclear. The CDR3 runs 17 residues. Trimming left V 0 bases short and J 0 bases short, with 12 bases between. Germline CDR1 and CDR2: SGHDN and FVKESK. The CDR3 region has the DNA TGTGCCAGCAGCCAAGAGGTACGACAAAGCTCCTACAATGAGCAGTTCTTC. Encoded protein: CASSQEVRQSSYNEQFF.

This clone was seen once. The chain recombines TRBV6-5 with TRBJ1-5; a possible D gene is TRBD1 (5 bases). With 5 bases removed from V and 0 bases from J, the gap between germline ends came to 11 bases. The CDR3 is made up of 15 amino acids. The germline V gene encodes CDR1 MNHEY and CDR2 SVGAGI. For the CDR3, the DNA is TGTGCCAGCAGTCCGGGACTGAGTAGCAATCAGCCCCAGCATTTT. Protein product: CASSPGLSSNQPQHF.

In this sample, this clone turned up a few times. The chain links TRBV19 to TRBJ2-7; 8 bases are a match to TRBD1. This CDR3 is 17 amino acids long. V was clipped by 1 base and J by 6 bases; unmatched bases: 14. Germline assignment: CDR1 LNHDA and CDR2 SQIVND (reference sequence). The CDR3 DNA follows: TGTGCCAGTAGTATAGCCCCCTCCCGGACAGGGACGGGCGAGCAGTACTTC. Its protein is CASSIAPSRTGTGEQYF.

The CDR3 DNA reads as TGTGTCAGAAGCCAGGGGACCACTACGCAAGAGACCCAGTACTTC. This encodes CVRSQGTTTQETQYF. This chain uses TRBV7-5 with TRBJ2-5; TRBD1 was called by the table and not checked on the DNA. TRBV7-5 is a documented pseudogene. CDR3 length equals 15 residues.

This chain joins TRBV11-2 and TRBJ2-1, with 8 bases identical to TRBD1. Germline V gene data show CDR1 as SGHAT and CDR2 as FQNNGV. The V and J ends lost 4 bases and 4 bases, in that order; junction bases with no gene match: 21. This CDR3 comprises 20 residues. Here the CDR3 reads CASSSERTGTNRRWYNEQFF. CDR3 DNA sequence: TGTGCCAGCAGCTCAGAGAGGACAGGGACCAACAGGAGGTGGTACAATGAGCAGTTCTTC.

The rearrangement links TRBV5-1 to TRBJ2-1, with TRBD2 matching 13 bases. The CDR3 sequence is 14 residues long. Per germline, CDR1 SGHRS and CDR2 YFSETQ. Losses at the gene ends were 3 bases for V and 6 bases for J; bases not matched to a gene: 0. The CDR3 nucleotides read TGCGCCAGCAGCTGGACTAGCGGGAGCAATGAGCAGTTCTTC. This encodes CASSWTSGSNEQFF.

This chain links TRBV9 with TRBJ1-1; 8 positions match TRBD1. J was trimmed by 1 base and V by 4 bases; bases with no gene match: 9. The length of the CDR3 is 16 residues. Germline values: CDR1 SGDLS, CDR2 YYNGEE. As DNA, the CDR3 is TGTGCCAGCAGCCAGTGGGGGCAGGGGGCGAACACTGAAGCTTTCTTT. Its translation is CASSQWGQGANTEAFF.

V is TRBV27 and J is TRBJ1-1; maybe TRBD1 (5 bases). Germline CDR1 and CDR2: MNHEY and SMNVEV (reference sequence). The CDR3 runs to 15 residues. Trimming stripped 2 bases from V and 4 bases from J, with 14 bases between. The CDR3: CASSLSSRVGTEAFF. CDR3 bases: TGTGCCAGCAGTTTAAGTTCCAGGGTAGGCACTGAAGCTTTCTTT.

The chain combines TRBV15 with TRBJ2-7; 10 nucleotides align to TRBD2. There are 17 residues in the CDR3. Germline CDR1 and CDR2: LNHNV and YYDKDF (reference sequence). V lost 2 bases and J lost 6; bases outside the gene matches: 13. CDR3 coding DNA: TGTGCCACCAGCAGACAACCGGCTAGCGGGAGAATAGTCGAGCAGTACTTC. Its translation is CATSRQPASGRIVEQYF. Using reference TRBV15 and TRBJ2-7 for the parts outside the CDR3, the full variable domain is DAMVIQNPRYQVTQFGKPVTLSCSQTLNHNVMYWYQQKSSQAPKLLFHYYDKDFNNEADTPDNFQSRRPNTSFCFLDIRSPGLGDTAMYLCATSRQPASGRIVEQYFGPGTRLTVT.

This sequence joins TRBV19 and TRBJ2-3; 8 positions agree with TRBD1. The germline gives CDR1 LNHDA, CDR2 SQIVND (reference sequence). The CDR3 covers 16 residues. After removal of 5 bases from V and 6 bases from J, the junction contained 13 bases not matched to a gene. The CDR3 protein is CASSPRRQGAGDTQYF. As DNA, the CDR3 is TGTGCCAGTAGTCCCCGGCGGCAGGGGGCAGGGGATACGCAGTATTTT.

The chain links TRBV9 to TRBJ2-7, with 8 bases matching TRBD1. Trimming at V came to 0 bases and at J to 2 bases, leaving 7 bases not matched to a gene. There are 16 residues in the CDR3. Germline CDR1 is SGDLS and CDR2 is YYNGEE. The CDR3 reads CASSVEEDRATYEQYF. The CDR3 nucleotides read TGTGCCAGCAGCGTAGAAGAGGACAGGGCAACCTACGAGCAGTACTTC.

The CDR3 DNA reads TGTGCCAGCAGCGTAGGCGGGGGCGAAGGTTTTGCCAAAAACATTCAGTACTTC. Translation: CASSVGGGEGFAKNIQYF. The V call is TRBV9, the J call TRBJ2-4, with D maybe TRBD2 (7 bases). CDR3 length equals 18 residues. Germline V gives CDR1 SGDLS, CDR2 YYNGEE. V lost 0 bases, J lost 1 base, and 17 bases lay in between.

This chain joins TRBV7-2 and TRBJ2-4, with D possibly being TRBD2 (5 bases). This CDR3 region has 13 residues. CDR1 SGHTA and CDR2 FQGNSA come from the germline V gene. The V end lost 5 bases, the J end lost 3 bases, and 8 bases lay between the germline ends. The CDR3 reads CASSHRDKNIQYF. The CDR3 DNA sequence: TGTGCCAGCAGCCACCGGGACAAAAACATTCAGTACTTC.

V and J are TRBV11-2 and TRBJ2-7, with D maybe TRBD1 (5 bases). CDR3 length equals 14 residues. Germline CDR1 is SGHAT and CDR2 is FQNNGV. Trimming took 5 bases from V and 4 from J, leaving 15 bases between them. In DNA form, the CDR3 reads TGTGCCAGCAGCCCAGGGCAGGATCCATACGAGCAGTACTTC. Amino acids: CASSPGQDPYEQYF.

The chain combines TRBV19 with TRBJ1-2; weak D call: TRBD1 (5 bases). Trimming took 4 bases from V and 4 from J, leaving 16 bases between them. The CDR3 totals 15 residues. Germline CDR1 is LNHDA and CDR2 is SQIVND (reference sequence). CDR3 in DNA: TGTGCCAGTAGTACCCCCCCGGGACTCTTCTATGGCTACACCTTC. It yields the protein CASSTPPGLFYGYTF.

This clone was recorded only once. The CDR3 DNA follows: TGCGCCAGCAGCCCTAACACCGGGGAGCTGTTTTTT. Translation: CASSPNTGELFF. This rearrangement joins TRBV4-1 to TRBJ2-2, with D hard to call. The CDR3 has 12 residues. Trimming left V 4 bases short and J 2 bases short, with 2 bases between. The germline V gene has CDR1 MGHRA and CDR2 YSYEKL.

This sequence joins TRBV7-6 and TRBJ1-1; TRBD1 agrees at 8 bases. Germline CDR1 reads SGHVS; CDR2 reads FNYEAQ. The length of the CDR3 is 16 residues. With 1 base clipped from V and 3 bases from J, the junction kept 7 bases outside the gene matches. The CDR3 DNA reads as TGTGCCAGCAGCTTAGGACAGGGGCCCCCCGACACTGAAGCTTTCTTT. This gives the protein CASSLGQGPPDTEAFF.

V gene TRBV4-3 combines with J gene TRBJ1-2; maybe TRBD1 (5 bases). This CDR3 contains 16 residues. Germline V gene data show CDR1 as LGHNA and CDR2 as YSLEER. Trimming removed 0 bases from V and 1 base from J, with 12 bases in between. For the CDR3, the DNA is TGCGCCAGCAGCCAAGATATAGGGGCTTTTAACTATGGCTACACCTTC. Translating it yields CASSQDIGAFNYGYTF.

This sequence joins TRBV6-5 and TRBJ1-1; TRBD1 matches at 12 bases. Looked up from germline, CDR1 is MNHEY and CDR2 is SVGAGI. V dropped 5 bases and J dropped 4; count of bases not matched to a gene: 5. The CDR3 runs 15 residues. Here the CDR3 reads CASSPGQGAGTEAFF. CDR3 nucleotides: TGTGCCAGCAGTCCGGGACAGGGGGCGGGCACTGAAGCTTTCTTT.

The chain employs TRBV10-3 and TRBJ1-1; D perhaps matches TRBD1 (5 bases). V lost 3 bases, J lost 6 bases, and 14 bases lay in between. The CDR3 sequence is 14 residues long. Germline CDR1 and CDR2: ENHRY and SYGVKD. CDR3 in DNA: TGTGCCATCAGTGATGATTGGAGGGGTCCTGAAGCTTTCTTT. Translating it yields CAISDDWRGPEAFF.

This clone showed up just a few times. This rearrangement joins TRBV5-6 to TRBJ1-1; tentative D call: TRBD1 (5 bases). The V gene's germline CDR1 is SGHDT and CDR2 YYEEEE. V was shortened by 4 bases and J by 11 bases, with 12 bases between the two germline ends. The CDR3 sequence is 11 residues long. The CDR3 coding sequence is TGTGCCAGCAGCCGGGGACTTCGGGCTTTCTTT. Translating it yields CASSRGLRAFF.

The rearrangement uses TRBV28 and TRBJ2-7; the match to TRBD2 covers 13 bases. The CDR3 spans 16 residues. The ends lost 7 bases at V and 3 bases at J; junction bases unmatched: 9. Germline V gene lookup returns CDR1 MDHEN and CDR2 SYDVKM. Here the CDR3 reads CASNSWTSGSSYEQYF. DNA for the CDR3: TGTGCCAGCAATTCCTGGACTAGCGGGAGCAGCTACGAGCAGTACTTC.